This T cell receptor (beta chain) was sequenced for a study of T cell repertoires in cytomegalovirus infection. About the research overall: Matching HLA type and CMV infection were both indicated by public TCR beta signatures. Study-level findings and limits: Using cumulative public TCR beta family frequency, the authors identified those who carried CMV together with the relevant HLA. What dominated the ex vivo response were HLA-C-restricted CMV-specific TCR beta clonotypes.

TCRdb reprocessed the reads with MiXCR, giving one entry per CDR3 protein. Among approximately 500,000 distinct CDR3 sequences listed, about 15% were seen once. On this clonotype itself: Antigen unknown.

V shed 6 bases and J 1 base; nucleotides not matched to a gene: 5. This CDR3 has 16 residues. Germline CDR1 SNHLY, CDR2 FYNNEI. The specimen was CD8+ T cells from PBMCs. This sequence joins TRBV2 and TRBJ2-6, with 8 bases aligning to TRBD1. The sequence derives from a human donor in good health (CMV status not recorded). Some clones in this sample may be carry-over from other donors' samples. The CDR3 DNA sequence: TGTGCCAGCAGGAATACAGGGGGTTCTGGGGCCAACGTCCTGACTTTC. It specifies CASRNTGGSGANVLTF.